The entry below describes one T cell receptor (beta chain). Its antigen remains unknown. Profiled with immunoSEQ multiplex PCR; TCRdb holds only in-frame clones, not every one. The sample lists 150,000 to 200,000 clones, less than 90% seen once, with 1.6% in the top ten. CDR3 size: 15 residues. Deletions cut 2 bases from V and 0 bases from J, with 8 bases between. From germline, CDR1 is SGHTA and CDR2 FQGNSA. The data were obtained in a study of T cell responses to AZD1222 COVID-19 vaccine. Study information: Samples with a second dose at about 4 or about 12 weeks were pooled together.

Findings of the study overall: The breadth and depth of Spike-specific TCRs increased once two AZD1222 doses had been given. There were mostly white British donors and more females than males, and clonal diversity was possibly underestimated. The number of AZD1222 recipients seropositive at baseline was only five or six.

Here the sequenced sample was peripheral blood, taken on day 0 of AZD1222 vaccination. The chain carries TRBV7-2 and TRBJ1-3; D is unclear. This TCR was recovered from an adult in good health. The CDR3: CASSLLRTSGNTIYF. The CDR3 nucleotides are TGTGCCAGCAGCTTATTACGGACCTCTGGAAACACCATATATTTT.